This T cell receptor beta chain was found in a study of CD8 T cells in Susac syndrome. Roughly 0.5 to 1 ug RNA was reverse transcribed with random hexamers. Multiplex immunoSEQ PCR targeted 54 Vbeta and 13 Jbeta TCR beta segments. TCRdb re-called the immunoSEQ multiplex PCR reads through MiXCR, storing one row per CDR3 protein. The repertoire consists of around 200,000 distinct CDR3 sequences, with just under 95% occurring once and the leading ten covering just over 0.08%. The study sequenced TCR beta in blood CD8+ and CD4+ T cells. Stable or active relapsing-remitting multiple sclerosis, untreated and meeting revised McDonald criteria, defined the controls. CDR1 and CDR2 (germline): LGHDT, YNNKEL (reference sequence). The CDR3 is 15 residues long. V lost 2 bases and J lost 3, with 14 bases in between.

The chain recombines TRBV3-1 with TRBJ2-7; possible D gene TRBD1, 6 bases. The sequence was obtained from a human donor with multiple sclerosis. The sample taken for sequencing was CD4+ T cells from PBMCs. The CDR3 region is CASSQFRDTYYEQYF. Here the CDR3 DNA reads TGTGCCAGCAGCCAATTTCGGGACACTTACTACGAGCAGTACTTC.